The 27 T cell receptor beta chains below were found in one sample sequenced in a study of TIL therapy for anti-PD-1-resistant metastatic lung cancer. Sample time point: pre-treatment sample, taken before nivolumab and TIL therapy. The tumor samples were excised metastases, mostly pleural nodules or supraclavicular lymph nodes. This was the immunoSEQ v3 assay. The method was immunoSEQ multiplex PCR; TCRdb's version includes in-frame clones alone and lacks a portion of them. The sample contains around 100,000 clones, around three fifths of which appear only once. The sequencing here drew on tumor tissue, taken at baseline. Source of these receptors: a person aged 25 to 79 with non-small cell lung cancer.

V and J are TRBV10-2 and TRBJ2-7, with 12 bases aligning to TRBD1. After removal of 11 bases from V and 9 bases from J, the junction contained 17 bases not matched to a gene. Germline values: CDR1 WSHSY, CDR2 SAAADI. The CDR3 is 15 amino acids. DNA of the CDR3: TGCGCCGTTCACGGGACAGGGGGCTCCGCAGGGCGGCAGTACTTC. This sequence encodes CAVHGTGGSAGRQYF.

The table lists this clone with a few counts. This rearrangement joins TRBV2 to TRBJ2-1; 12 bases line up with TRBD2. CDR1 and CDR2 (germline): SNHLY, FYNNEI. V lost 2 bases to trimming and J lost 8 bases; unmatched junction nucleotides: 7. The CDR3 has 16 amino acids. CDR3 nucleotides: TGTGCCAGCAGTGAAACTAGCGGGAGGCAGGGTGATGAGCAGTTCTTC. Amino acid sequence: CASSETSGRQGDEQFF.

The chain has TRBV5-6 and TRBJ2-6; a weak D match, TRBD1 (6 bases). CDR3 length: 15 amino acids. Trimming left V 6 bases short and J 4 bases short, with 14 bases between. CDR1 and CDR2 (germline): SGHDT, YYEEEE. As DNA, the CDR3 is TGTGCCAGCACCCTTACAGGGAGCGGGGCCAACGTCCTGACTTTC. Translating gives CASTLTGSGANVLTF.

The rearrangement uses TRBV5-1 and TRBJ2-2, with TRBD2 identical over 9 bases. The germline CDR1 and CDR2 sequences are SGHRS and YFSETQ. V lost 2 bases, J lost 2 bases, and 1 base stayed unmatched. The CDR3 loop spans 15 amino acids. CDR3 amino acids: CASSFSGSNTGELFF. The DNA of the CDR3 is TGCGCCAGCAGCTTTAGCGGGAGTAACACCGGGGAGCTGTTTTTT.

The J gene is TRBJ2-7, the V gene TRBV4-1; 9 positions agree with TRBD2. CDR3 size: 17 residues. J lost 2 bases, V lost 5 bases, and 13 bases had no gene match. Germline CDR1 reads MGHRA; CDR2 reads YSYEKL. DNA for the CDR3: TGCGCCAGCAGCTCTCCGGCGGGAGCGGGGGGACCCTACGAGCAGTACTTC. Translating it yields CASSSPAGAGGPYEQYF.

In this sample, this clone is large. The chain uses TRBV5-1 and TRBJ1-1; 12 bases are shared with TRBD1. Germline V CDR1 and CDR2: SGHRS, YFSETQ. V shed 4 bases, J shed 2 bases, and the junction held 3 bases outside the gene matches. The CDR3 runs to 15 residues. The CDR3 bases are TGCGCCAGCAGCGGGACAGGGGGCTTCAACACTGAAGCTTTCTTT. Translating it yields CASSGTGGFNTEAFF.

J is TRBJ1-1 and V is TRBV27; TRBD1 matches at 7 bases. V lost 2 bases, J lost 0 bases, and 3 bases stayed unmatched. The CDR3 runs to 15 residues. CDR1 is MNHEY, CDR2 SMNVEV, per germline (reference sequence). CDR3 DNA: TGTGCCAGCAGTTTACGGGGACAGCTGAACACTGAAGCTTTCTTT. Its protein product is CASSLRGQLNTEAFF.

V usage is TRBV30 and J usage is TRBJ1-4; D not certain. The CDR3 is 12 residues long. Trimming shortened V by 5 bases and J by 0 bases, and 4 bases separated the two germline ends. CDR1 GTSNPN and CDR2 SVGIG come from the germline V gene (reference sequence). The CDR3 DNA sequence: TGTGCCTGGGGTGCAACTAATGAAAAACTGTTTTTT. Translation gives CAWGATNEKLFF. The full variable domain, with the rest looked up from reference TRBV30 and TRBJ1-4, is SQTIHQWPATLVQPVGSPLSLECTVEGTSNPNLYWYRQAAGRGLQLLFYSVGIGQISSEVPQNLSASRPQDRQFILSSKKLLLSDSGFYLCAWGATNEKLFFGSGTQLSVL.

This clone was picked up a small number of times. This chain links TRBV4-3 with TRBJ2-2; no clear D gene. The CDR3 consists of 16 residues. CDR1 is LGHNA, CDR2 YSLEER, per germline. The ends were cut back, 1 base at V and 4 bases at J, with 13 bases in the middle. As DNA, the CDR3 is TGCGCCAGCAGCCAAGCCACCGACTGGTTCACCGGGGAGCTGTTTTTT. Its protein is CASSQATDWFTGELFF.

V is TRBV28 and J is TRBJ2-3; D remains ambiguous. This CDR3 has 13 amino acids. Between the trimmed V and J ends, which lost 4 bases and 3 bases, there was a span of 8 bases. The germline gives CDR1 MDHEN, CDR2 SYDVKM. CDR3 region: CASSYQHTDTQYF. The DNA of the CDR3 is TGTGCCAGCAGTTATCAACATACAGATACGCAGTATTTT.

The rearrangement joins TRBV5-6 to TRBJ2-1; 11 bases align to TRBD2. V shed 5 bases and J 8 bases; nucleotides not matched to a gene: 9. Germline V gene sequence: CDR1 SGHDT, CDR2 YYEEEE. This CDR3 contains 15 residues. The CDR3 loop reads CASRPLAGGIDEQFF. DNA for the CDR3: TGTGCCAGCAGACCTCTAGCGGGAGGAATCGATGAGCAGTTCTTC.

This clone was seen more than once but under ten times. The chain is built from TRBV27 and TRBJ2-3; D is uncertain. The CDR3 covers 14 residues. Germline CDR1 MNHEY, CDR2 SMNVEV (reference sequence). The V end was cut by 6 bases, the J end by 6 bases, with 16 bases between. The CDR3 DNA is TGTGCCAGCAGATTACAGCTCGCCCGGGATACGCAGTATTTT. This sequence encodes CASRLQLARDTQYF.

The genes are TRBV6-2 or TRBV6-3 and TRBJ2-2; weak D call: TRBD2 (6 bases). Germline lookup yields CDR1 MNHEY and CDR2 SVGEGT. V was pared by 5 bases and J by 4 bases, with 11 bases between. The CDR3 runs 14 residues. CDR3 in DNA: TGTGCCAGCAGTCCGGGGGTCGGCACCGGGGAGCTGTTTTTT. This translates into CASSPGVGTGELFF.

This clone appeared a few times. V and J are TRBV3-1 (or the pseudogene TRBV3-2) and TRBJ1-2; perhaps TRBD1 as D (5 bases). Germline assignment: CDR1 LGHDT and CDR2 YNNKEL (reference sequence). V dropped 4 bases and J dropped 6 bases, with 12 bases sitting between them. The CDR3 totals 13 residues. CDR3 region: CASSPRGSHGYTF. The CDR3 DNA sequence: TGTGCCAGCAGCCCCCGGGGGAGCCATGGCTACACCTTC.

The CDR3 DNA follows: TGTGCCAGCAGCCCTTCATGGGGCGGGAACACCGGGGAGCTGTTTTTT. Its protein is CASSPSWGGNTGELFF. This chain uses TRBV7-3 with TRBJ2-2; TRBD1 might be the D (5 bases). CDR1 SGHTA and CDR2 FQGTGA come from the germline V gene. This CDR3 contains 16 residues. Trimming shortened V by 5 bases and J by 1 base, and 14 bases separated the two germline ends. Complete variable domain (other parts from reference TRBV7-3 and TRBJ2-2): GAGVSQTPSNKVTEKGKYVELRCDPISGHTALYWYRQSLGQGPEFLIYFQGTGAADDSGLPNDRFFAVRPEGSVSTLKIQRTERGDSAVYLCASSPSWGGNTGELFFGEGSRLTVL.

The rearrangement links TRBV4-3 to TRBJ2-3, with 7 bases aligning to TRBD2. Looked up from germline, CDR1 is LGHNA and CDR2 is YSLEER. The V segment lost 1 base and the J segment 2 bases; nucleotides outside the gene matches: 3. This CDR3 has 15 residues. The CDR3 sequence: CASSQVAGPTDTQYF. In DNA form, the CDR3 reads TGCGCCAGCAGCCAAGTAGCGGGCCCCACAGATACGCAGTATTTT.

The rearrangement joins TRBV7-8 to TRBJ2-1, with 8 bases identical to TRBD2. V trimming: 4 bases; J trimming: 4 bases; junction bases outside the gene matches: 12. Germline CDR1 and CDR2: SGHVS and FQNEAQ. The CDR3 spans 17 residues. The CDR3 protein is CASSSGGAGAVYNEQFF. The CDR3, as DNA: TGTGCCAGCAGCTCCGGGGGGGCGGGAGCCGTATACAATGAGCAGTTCTTC.

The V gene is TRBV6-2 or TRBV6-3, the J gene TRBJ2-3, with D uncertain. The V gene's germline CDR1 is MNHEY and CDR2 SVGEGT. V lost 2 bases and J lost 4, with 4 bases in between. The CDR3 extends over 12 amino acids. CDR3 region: CASSYAADTQYF. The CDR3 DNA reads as TGTGCCAGCAGTTACGCGGCAGATACGCAGTATTTT.

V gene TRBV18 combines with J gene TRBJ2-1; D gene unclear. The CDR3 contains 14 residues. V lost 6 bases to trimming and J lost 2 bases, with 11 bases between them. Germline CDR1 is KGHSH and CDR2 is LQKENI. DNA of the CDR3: TGTGCCAGCTCTCCGATTGACCCCTACAATGAGCAGTTCTTC. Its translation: CASSPIDPYNEQFF.

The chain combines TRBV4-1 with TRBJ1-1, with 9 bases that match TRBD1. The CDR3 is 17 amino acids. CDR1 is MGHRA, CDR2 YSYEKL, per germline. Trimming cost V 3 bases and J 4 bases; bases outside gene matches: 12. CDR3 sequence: CASSHPGQGRAVTEAFF. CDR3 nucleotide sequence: TGCGCCAGCAGCCATCCGGGACAGGGACGGGCCGTCACTGAAGCTTTCTTT.

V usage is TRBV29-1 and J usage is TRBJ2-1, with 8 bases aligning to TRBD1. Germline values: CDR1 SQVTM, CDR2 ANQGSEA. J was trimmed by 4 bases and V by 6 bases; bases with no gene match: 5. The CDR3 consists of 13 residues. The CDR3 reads CSVTQGEYNEQFF. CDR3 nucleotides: TGCAGCGTCACACAGGGGGAGTACAATGAGCAGTTCTTC.

CDR3 loop: CASSPGQTYSGETQYF. The CDR3 nucleotides are TGCGCCAGCAGCCCGGGACAGACCTACTCTGGGGAGACCCAGTACTTC. The chain carries TRBV5-1 and TRBJ2-5, with 7 bases identical to TRBD1. Germline CDR1 is SGHRS and CDR2 is YFSETQ. The CDR3 consists of 16 residues. Trimming removed 4 bases from V and 5 bases from J; junction bases left unmatched: 14.

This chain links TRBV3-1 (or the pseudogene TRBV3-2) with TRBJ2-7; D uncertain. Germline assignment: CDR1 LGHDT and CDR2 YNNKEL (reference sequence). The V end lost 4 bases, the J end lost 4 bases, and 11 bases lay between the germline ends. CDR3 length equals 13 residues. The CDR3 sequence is CASSPTTNYEQYF. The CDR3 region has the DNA TGTGCCAGCAGCCCGACGACAAATTACGAGCAGTACTTC.

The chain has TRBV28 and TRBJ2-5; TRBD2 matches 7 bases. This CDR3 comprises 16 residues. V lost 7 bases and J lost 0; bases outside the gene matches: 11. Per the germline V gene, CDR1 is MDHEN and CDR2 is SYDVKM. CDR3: CASTYRDYPYQETQYF. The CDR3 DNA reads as TGTGCCAGCACCTACCGGGACTACCCCTACCAAGAGACCCAGTACTTC.

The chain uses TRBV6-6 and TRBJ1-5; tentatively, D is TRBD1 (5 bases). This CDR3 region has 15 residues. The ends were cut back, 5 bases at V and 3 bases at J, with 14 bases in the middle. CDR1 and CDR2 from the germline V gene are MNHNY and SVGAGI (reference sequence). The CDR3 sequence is CASSRIEGLNQPQHF. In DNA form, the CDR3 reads TGTGCCAGCAGTCGCATTGAGGGGCTCAATCAGCCCCAGCATTTT.

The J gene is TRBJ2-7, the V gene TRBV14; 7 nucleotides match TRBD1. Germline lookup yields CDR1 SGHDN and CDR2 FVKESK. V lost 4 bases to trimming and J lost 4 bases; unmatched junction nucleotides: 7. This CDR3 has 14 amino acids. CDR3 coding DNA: TGTGCCAGCAGCCCTTTTCAGGGGGTGTACGAGCAGTACTTC. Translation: CASSPFQGVYEQYF.

CDR3 amino acids: CASISLGRGNTEAFF. The CDR3 DNA reads TGTGCCAGCATTAGTTTGGGGAGGGGGAACACTGAAGCTTTCTTT. V gene TRBV6-5 combines with J gene TRBJ1-1; D is possibly TRBD1 (5 bases). There are 15 residues in the CDR3. Trimming removed 7 bases at V and 1 base at J, with 16 bases between. The germline V gene has CDR1 MNHEY and CDR2 SVGAGI.